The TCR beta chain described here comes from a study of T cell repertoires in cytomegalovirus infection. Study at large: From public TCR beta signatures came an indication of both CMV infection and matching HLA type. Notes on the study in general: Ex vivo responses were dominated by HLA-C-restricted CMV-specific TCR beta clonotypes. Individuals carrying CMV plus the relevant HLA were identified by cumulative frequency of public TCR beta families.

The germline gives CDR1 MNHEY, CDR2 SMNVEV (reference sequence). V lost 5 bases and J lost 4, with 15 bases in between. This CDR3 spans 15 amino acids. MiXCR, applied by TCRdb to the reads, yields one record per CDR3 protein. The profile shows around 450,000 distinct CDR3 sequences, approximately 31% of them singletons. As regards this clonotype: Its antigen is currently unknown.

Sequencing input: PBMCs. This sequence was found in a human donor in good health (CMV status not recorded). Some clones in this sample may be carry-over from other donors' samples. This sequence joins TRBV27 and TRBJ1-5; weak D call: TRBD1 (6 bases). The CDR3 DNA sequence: TGTGCCAGCAGTAAATCAGGGGTTCGGAATCAGCCCCAGCATTTT. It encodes CASSKSGVRNQPQHF.